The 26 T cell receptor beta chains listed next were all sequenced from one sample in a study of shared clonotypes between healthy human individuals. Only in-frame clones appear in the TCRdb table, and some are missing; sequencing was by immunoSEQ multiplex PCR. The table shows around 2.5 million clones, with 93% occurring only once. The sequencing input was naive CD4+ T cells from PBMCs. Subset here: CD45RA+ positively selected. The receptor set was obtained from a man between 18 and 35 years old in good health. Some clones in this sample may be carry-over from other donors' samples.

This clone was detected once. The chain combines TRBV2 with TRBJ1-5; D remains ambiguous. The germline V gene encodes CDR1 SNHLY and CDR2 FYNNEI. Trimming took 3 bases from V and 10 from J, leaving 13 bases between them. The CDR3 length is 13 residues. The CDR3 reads CASSDQFPNPQHF. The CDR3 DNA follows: TGTGCCAGCAGTGATCAGTTCCCTAACCCCCAGCATTTT.

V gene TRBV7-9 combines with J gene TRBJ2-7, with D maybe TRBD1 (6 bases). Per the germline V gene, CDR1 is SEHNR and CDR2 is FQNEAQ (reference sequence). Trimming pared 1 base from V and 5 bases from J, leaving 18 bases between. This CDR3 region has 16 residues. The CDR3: CASSLVGSGRGHEQYF. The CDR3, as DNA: TGTGCCAGCAGCTTAGTCGGTTCCGGCAGGGGCCACGAGCAGTACTTC. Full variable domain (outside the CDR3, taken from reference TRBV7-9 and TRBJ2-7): DTGVSQNPRHKITKRGQNVTFRCDPISEHNRLYWYRQTLGQGPEFLTYFQNEAQLEKSRLLSDRFSAERPKGSFSTLEIQRTEQGDSAMYLCASSLVGSGRGHEQYFGPGTRLTVT.

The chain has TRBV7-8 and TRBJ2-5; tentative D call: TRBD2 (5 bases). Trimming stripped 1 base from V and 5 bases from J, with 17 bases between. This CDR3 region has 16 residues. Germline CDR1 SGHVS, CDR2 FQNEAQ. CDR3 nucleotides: TGTGCCAGCAGCTTAGAAGGCGGCGGGTTGGGGGAGACCCAGTACTTC. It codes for CASSLEGGGLGETQYF.

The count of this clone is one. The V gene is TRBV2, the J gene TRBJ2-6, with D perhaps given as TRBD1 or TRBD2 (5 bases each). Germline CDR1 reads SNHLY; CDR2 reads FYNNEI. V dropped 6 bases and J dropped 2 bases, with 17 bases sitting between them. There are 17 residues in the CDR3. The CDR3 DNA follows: TGTGCCAGCAGGACTCGAACGTGGGGGACTGGGGCCAACGTCCTGACTTTC. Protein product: CASRTRTWGTGANVLTF.

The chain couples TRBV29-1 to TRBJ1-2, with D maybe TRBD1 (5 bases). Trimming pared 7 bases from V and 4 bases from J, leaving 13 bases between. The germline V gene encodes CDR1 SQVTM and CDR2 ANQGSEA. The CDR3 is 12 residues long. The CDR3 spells CSEGDRAYGYTF. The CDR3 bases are TGCAGCGAGGGAGACAGAGCCTATGGCTACACCTTC.

For the CDR3, the DNA is TGTGCCAGCAGCCGCCCGGCTGGACAGCCGGACGAGCAGTACTTC. Translating gives CASSRPAGQPDEQYF. This rearrangement joins TRBV5-6 to TRBJ2-7; D possibly corresponds to TRBD1 (6 bases). This CDR3 is 15 amino acids long. Deletions cut 4 bases from V and 5 bases from J, with 19 bases between. The germline V gene encodes CDR1 SGHDT and CDR2 YYEEEE.

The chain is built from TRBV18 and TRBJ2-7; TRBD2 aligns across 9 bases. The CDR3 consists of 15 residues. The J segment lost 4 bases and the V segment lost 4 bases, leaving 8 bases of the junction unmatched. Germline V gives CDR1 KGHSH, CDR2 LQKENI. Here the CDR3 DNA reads TGTGCCAGCTCACGACGGGTAGCGGGGGTGTACGAGCAGTACTTC. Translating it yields CASSRRVAGVYEQYF. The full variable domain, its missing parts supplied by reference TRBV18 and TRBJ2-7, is NAGVMQNPRHLVRRRGQEARLRCSPMKGHSHVYWYRQLPEEGLKFMVYLQKENIIDESGMPKERFSAEFPKEGPSILRIQQVVRGDSAAYFCASSRRVAGVYEQYFGPGTRLTVT.

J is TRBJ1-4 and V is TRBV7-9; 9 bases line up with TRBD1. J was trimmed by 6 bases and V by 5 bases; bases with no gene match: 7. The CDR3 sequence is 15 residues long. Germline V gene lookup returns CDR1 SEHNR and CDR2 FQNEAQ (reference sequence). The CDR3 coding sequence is TGTGCCAGCAGCCGGACAGGGGATTATTATGAAAAACTGTTTTTT. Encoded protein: CASSRTGDYYEKLFF. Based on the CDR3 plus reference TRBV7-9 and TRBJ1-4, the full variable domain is DTGVSQNPRHKITKRGQNVTFRCDPISEHNRLYWYRQTLGQGPEFLTYFQNEAQLEKSRLLSDRFSAERPKGSFSTLEIQRTEQGDSAMYLCASSRTGDYYEKLFFGSGTQLSVL.

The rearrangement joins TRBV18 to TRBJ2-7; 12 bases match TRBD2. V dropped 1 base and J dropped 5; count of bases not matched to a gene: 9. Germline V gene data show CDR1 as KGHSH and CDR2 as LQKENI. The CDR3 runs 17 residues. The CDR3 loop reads CASSPLQGASGRDEQYF. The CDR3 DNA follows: TGTGCCAGCTCACCACTACAGGGGGCTAGCGGGAGGGACGAGCAGTACTTC.

The CDR3 region has the DNA TGTGCCAGCAGCCCCCTCGTGGGGGCCGTTGAGACCCAGTACTTC. This gives the protein CASSPLVGAVETQYF. The V gene is TRBV14, the J gene TRBJ2-5; possibly TRBD1 for D (6 bases). V shed 4 bases and J shed 5 bases, with 17 bases lying between them. This CDR3 has 15 amino acids. Germline V gene sequence: CDR1 SGHDN, CDR2 FVKESK.

The CDR3 is CASSFQTGSLYEQYF. The CDR3 DNA reads as TGTGCCAGCAGTTTTCAGACAGGGTCCCTCTACGAGCAGTACTTC. The chain is built from TRBV27 and TRBJ2-7, with 7 bases matching TRBD1. The CDR3 is 15 residues long. Germline V lookup: CDR1 MNHEY, CDR2 SMNVEV (reference sequence). Trimming at V came to 3 bases and at J to 3 bases, leaving 8 bases not matched to a gene.

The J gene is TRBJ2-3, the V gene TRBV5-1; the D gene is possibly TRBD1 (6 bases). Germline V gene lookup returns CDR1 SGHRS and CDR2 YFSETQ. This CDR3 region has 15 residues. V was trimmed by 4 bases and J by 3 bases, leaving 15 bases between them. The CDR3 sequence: CASSQQGQGTDTQYF. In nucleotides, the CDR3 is TGCGCCAGCAGCCAGCAGGGGCAAGGGACAGATACGCAGTATTTT.

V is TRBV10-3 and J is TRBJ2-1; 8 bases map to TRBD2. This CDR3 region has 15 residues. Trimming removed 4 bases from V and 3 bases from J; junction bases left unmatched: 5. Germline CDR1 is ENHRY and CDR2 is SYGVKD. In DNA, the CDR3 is TGTGCCATCAGTGTACTTAGCGGGAACTACAATGAGCAGTTCTTC. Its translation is CAISVLSGNYNEQFF.

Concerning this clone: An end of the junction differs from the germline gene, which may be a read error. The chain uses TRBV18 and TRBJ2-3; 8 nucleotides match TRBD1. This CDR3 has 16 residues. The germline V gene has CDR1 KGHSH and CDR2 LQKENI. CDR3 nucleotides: TGTGCCAGCTCACCAGTCCAGGTCAGGGGGACAGGTACGCAGTATTTT. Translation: CASSPVQVRGTGTQYF.

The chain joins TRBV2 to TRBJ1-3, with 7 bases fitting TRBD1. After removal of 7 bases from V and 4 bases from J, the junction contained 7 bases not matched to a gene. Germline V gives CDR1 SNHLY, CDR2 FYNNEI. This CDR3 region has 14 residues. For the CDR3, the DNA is TGTGCCAGCACGACAGGGATGGGCGGAAACACCATATATTTT. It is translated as CASTTGMGGNTIYF.

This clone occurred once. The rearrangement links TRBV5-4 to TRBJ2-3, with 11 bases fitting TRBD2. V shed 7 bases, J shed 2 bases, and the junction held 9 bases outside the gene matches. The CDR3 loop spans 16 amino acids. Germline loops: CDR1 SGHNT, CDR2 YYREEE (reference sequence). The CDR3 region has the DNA TGTGCCAGCCAAGAAGGGACTAGCGGAAACACAGATACGCAGTATTTT. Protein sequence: CASQEGTSGNTDTQYF.

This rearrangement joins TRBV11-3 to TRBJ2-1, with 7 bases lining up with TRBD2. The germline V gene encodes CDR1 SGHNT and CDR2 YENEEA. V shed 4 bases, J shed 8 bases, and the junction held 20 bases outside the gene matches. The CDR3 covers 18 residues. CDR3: CASSSIGSWAGDGDEQFF. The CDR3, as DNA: TGTGCCAGCAGCTCCATAGGTTCATGGGCGGGAGACGGCGATGAGCAGTTCTTC.

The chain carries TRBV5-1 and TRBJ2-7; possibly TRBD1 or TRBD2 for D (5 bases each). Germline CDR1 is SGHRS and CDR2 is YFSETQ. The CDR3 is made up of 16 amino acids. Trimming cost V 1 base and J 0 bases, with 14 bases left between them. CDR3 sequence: CASSLNSRGVSYEQYF. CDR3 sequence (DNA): TGCGCCAGCAGCTTGAACAGCCGAGGGGTCTCCTACGAGCAGTACTTC.

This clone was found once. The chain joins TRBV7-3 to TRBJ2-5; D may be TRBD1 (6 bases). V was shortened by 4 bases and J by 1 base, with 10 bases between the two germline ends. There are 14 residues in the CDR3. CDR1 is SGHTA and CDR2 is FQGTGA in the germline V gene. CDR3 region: CASSSTGFQETQYF. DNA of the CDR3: TGTGCCAGCAGCTCGACAGGTTTCCAAGAGACCCAGTACTTC.

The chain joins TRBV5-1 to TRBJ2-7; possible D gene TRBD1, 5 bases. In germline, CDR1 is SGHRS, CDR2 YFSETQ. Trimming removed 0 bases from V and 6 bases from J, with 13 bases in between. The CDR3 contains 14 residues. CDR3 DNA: TGCGCCAGCAGCTTGGCTCAGGGTTCCGGCGAGCAGTACTTC. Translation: CASSLAQGSGEQYF.

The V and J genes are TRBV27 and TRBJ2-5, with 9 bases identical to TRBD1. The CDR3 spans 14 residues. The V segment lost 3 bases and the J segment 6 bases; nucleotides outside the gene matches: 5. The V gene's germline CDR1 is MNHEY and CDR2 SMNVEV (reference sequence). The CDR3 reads CASSFRQGGKTQYF. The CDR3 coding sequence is TGTGCCAGCAGTTTCAGACAGGGGGGGAAGACCCAGTACTTC.

The CDR3 loop is CSVSEFTGPGYTF. The CDR3 nucleotides are TGCAGCGTTTCGGAGTTTACAGGGCCGGGCTACACCTTC. The V call is TRBV29-1, the J call TRBJ1-2; a possible D gene is TRBD1 (6 bases). This CDR3 has 13 residues. Germline CDR1 reads SQVTM; CDR2 reads ANQGSEA. With 5 bases removed from V and 8 bases from J, the gap between germline ends came to 18 bases.

The CDR3 protein is CASSTWDSEAFF. DNA of the CDR3: TGTGCCAGTAGTACATGGGACAGTGAAGCTTTCTTT. The rearrangement uses TRBV19 and TRBJ1-1, with TRBD1 identical over 7 bases. Germline V gene sequence: CDR1 LNHDA, CDR2 SQIVND (reference sequence). Trimming at V came to 4 bases and at J to 7 bases, leaving 3 bases not matched to a gene. CDR3 length: 12 amino acids.

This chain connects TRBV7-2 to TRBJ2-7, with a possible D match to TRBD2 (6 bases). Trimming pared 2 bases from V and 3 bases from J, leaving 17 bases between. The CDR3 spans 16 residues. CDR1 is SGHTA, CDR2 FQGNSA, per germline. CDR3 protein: CASSLMWRVEFYEQYF. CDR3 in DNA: TGTGCCAGCAGCTTAATGTGGAGGGTAGAGTTCTACGAGCAGTACTTC.

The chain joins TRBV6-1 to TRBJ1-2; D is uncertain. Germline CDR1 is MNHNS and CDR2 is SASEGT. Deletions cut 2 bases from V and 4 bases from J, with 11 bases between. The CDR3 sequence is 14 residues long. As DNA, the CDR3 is TGTGCCAGCAGTGAATTCGCGGTACCCTATGGCTACACCTTC. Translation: CASSEFAVPYGYTF.

The CDR3 is CASSYSNPGNEQFF. Here the CDR3 DNA reads TGTGCCAGCAGTTACTCGAACCCAGGGAATGAGCAGTTCTTC. The chain couples TRBV6-5 to TRBJ2-1; D is possibly TRBD1 (5 bases). This CDR3 comprises 14 residues. CDR1 MNHEY and CDR2 SVGAGI come from the germline V gene. The V gene lost 0 bases and the J gene lost 7 bases, with 10 bases spanning the gap.